This T cell receptor (gamma chain) came from a study of Vδ1+ human thymocytes. The study, taken as a whole, reports: Many TRG clonotypes were shared between donors; TRD repertoires were essentially private. In the thymus, TRG and TRD repertoires looked highly polyclonal with Gaussian CDR3 lengths.

The germline V gene encodes CDR1 EGSNGY and CDR2 YDSYNSKV. The CDR3 has 16 residues. Trimming at V came to 3 bases and at J to 0 bases, leaving 7 bases not matched to a gene. This clone was counted only a few times. Antigen: not known. The sorted cells were CD3+ Vdelta1+ Vdelta2- thymocytes from alphabeta-depleted thymus. Sequences come from RNA converted to cDNA by reverse transcription. Multiplex PCR used pooled V-gene forward primers and a constant-region reverse primer to amplify CDR3s. TCRdb made new clone calls on the multiplex PCR reads using CATT. Here the sample spans tens of thousands of gamma-chain clones, over 20% being singletons.

The origin of this receptor is a girl under two years old who had congenital heart surgery. The V and J genes are TRGV2 and TRGJP2. Sequencing used Vdelta1+ gamma-delta thymocytes from the thymus. Indicated subset: FACS-sorted CD3+ TCRalphabeta- TCRVdelta1+ TCRVdelta2- thymocytes. CDR3 sequence reads: CATWDNLYSSDWIKTF. CDR3 DNA: TGTGCCACCTGGGACAACCTCTATAGTAGTGATTGGATCAAGACGTTT.